A single T cell receptor (beta chain) is shown here with its context. In the original processing: Researchers report that nucleated cell counts were estimated from reference gene primer amplification. Clones were read by immunoSEQ multiplex PCR, and TCRdb kept only the in-frame ones, dropping some. Clonal size and the V and J genes are those of that table, whereas D and trimming came from the DNA. The sample has around 82,000 clones, approximately 85% seen once. The germline V gene encodes CDR1 MNHNS and CDR2 SASEGT. V was pared by 1 base and J by 4 bases, with 1 base of the junction left unmatched. The CDR3 loop spans 14 amino acids. This specimen belongs to a study of blood T cell repertoires in COVID-19. Study in general: Collection of acute and convalescent COVID-19 samples took place in the United States, Italy and Spain. PBMCs, B-cell-depleted T cells, or T cells provided the cDNA or gDNA that made up the material.

Specimen: peripheral blood. The chain links TRBV6-1 to TRBJ1-2, with TRBD1 matching over 9 bases. The receptor comes from a man aged 45-65 years with COVID-19, enrolled during active disease. CDR3 bases: TGTGCCAGCAGTGAAGGGACAGGGGTCTATGGCTACACCTTC. This translates into CASSEGTGVYGYTF.